This T cell receptor (beta chain) is drawn from a study of cytomegalovirus exposure and HLA in healthy donors. Study-wide findings and caveats: Data from an earlier analysis indicated that most TCR beta V segments were productive either about 87% or about 30% of the time. Available immune exposure information covered CMV serostatus only. Reportedly, TCR beta sequences accurately predicted HLA-A and HLA-B alleles in most subjects.

The PCR used 60 Vbeta and 13 Jbeta primers. The table came from immunoSEQ multiplex PCR; TCRdb's copy has only in-frame clones and leaves some out. Among 99,000 or so clones listed, over 9% were seen once. Regarding this clone: Antigen unknown.

CDR3 length: 15 amino acids. The J segment lost 7 bases and the V segment lost 2 bases, leaving 6 bases of the junction unmatched. Germline CDR1 ENHRY, CDR2 SYGVKD. This TCR was sampled from a man aged 35 to 55 in good health and CMV-seropositive. Material for sequencing was PBMCs. V and J are TRBV10-3 and TRBJ2-1; TRBD1 matches 9 bases. The DNA of the CDR3 is TGTGCCATCAGTGAGGGGACAGGGAGAGTGAATGAGCAGTTCTTC. This sequence encodes CAISEGTGRVNEQFF.